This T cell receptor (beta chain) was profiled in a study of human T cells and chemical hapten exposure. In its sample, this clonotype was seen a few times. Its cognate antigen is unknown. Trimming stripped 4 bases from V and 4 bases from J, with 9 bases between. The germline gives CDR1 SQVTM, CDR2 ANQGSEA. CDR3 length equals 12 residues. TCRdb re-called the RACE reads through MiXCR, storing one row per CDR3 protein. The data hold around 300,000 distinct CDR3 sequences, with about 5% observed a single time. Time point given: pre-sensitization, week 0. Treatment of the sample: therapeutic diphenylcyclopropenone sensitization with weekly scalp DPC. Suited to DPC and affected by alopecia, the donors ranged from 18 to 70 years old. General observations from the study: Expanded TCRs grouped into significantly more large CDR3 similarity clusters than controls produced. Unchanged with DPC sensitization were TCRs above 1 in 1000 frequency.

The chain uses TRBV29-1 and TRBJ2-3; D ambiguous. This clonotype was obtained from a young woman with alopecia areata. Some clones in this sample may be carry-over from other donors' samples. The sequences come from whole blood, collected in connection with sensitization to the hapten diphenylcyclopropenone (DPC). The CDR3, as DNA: TGCAGCGTTGGGGTTATGTCAGATACGCAGTATTTT. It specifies CSVGVMSDTQYF.